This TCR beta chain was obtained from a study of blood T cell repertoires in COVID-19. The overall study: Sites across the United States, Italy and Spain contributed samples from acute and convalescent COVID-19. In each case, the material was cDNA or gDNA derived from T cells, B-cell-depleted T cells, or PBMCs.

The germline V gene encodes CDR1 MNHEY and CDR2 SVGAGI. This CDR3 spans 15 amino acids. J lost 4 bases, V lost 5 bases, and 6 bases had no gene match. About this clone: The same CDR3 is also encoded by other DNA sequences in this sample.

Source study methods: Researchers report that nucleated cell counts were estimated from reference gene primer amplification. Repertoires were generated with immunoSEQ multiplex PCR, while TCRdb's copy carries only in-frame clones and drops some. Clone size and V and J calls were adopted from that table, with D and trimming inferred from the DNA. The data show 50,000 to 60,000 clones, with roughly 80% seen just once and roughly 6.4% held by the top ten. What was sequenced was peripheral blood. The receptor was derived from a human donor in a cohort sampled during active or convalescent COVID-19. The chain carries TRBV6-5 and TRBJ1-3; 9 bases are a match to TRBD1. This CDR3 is CASSPTGGAGNTIYF. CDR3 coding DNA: TGTGCCAGCAGTCCGACAGGGGGAGCAGGAAACACCATATATTTT.